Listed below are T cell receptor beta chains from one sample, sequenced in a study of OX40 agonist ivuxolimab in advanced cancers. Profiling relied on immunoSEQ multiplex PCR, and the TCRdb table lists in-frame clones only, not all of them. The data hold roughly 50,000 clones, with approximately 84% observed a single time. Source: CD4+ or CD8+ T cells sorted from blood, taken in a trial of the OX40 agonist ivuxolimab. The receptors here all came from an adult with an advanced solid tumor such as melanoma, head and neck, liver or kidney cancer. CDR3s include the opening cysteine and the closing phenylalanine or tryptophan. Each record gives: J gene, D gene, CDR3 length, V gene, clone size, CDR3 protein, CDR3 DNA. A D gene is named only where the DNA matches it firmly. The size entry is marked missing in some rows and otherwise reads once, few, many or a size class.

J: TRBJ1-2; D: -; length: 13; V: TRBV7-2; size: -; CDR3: CASSLEVNYGYTF; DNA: TGTGCCAGCAGCTTAGAAGTTAACTATGGCTACACCTTC
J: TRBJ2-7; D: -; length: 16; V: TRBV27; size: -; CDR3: CASSLLEGGPSVEQYF; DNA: TGTGCCAGCAGTTTATTGGAGGGAGGTCCGTCGGTGGAGCAGTACTTC
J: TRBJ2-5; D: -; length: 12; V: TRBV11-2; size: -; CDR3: CASSLWSETQYF; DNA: TGTGCCAGCAGCTTGTGGTCTGAGACCCAGTACTTC
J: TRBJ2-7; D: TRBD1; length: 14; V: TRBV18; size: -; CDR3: CASSLGQSLGEQYF; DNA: TGTGCCAGCTCTCTGGGACAGAGCTTGGGGGAGCAGTACTTC
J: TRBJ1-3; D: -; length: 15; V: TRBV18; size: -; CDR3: CASSPRGAPGNTIYF; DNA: TGTGCCAGCTCACCAAGGGGGGCTCCAGGAAACACCATATATTTT
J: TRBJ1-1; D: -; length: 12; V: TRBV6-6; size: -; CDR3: CASSSSDTEAFF; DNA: TGTGCCAGCAGCTCTAGCGATACTGAAGCTTTCTTT
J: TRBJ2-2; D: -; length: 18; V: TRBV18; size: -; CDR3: CASSPIRMGGANTGELFF; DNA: TGTGCCAGCTCACCTATCCGGATGGGCGGAGCGAACACCGGGGAGCTGTTTTTT
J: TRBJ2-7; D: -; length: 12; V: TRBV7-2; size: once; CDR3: CASSGPRYEQYF; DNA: TGTGCCAGCAGCGGACCACGCTACGAGCAGTACTTC
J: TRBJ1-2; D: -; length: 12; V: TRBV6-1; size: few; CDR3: CASSENDYGYTF; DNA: TGTGCCAGCAGTGAAAATGACTATGGCTACACCTTC
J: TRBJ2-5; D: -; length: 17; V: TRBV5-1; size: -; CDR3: CASSLQGGAGDQETQYF; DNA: TGCGCCAGCAGCCTACAGGGGGGCGCGGGGGACCAAGAGACCCAGTACTTC
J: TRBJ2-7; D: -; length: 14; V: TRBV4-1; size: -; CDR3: CASSQVSRGHEQYF; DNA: TGCGCCAGCAGCCAAGTGTCGAGGGGCCACGAGCAGTACTTC
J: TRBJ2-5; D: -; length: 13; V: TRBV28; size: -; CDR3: CASSLFGAGVQYF; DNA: TGTGCCAGCAGTTTATTTGGTGCGGGTGTCCAGTACTTC
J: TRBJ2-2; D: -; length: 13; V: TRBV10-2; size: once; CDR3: CASSETFTGELFF; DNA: TGCGCCAGCAGTGAGACATTTACCGGGGAGCTGTTTTTT
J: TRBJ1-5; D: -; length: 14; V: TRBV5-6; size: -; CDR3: CASSSGTYDQPQHF; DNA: TGTGCCAGCAGCTCCGGGACATATGATCAGCCCCAGCATTTT
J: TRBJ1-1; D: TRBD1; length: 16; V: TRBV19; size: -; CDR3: CASSIGGTGIGTEAFF; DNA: TGTGCCAGTAGTATAGGTGGGACAGGGATTGGTACTGAAGCTTTCTTT
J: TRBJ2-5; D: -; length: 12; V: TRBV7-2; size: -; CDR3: CASSPRLGEQYF; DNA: TGTGCCAGCAGCCCGAGACTCGGGGAGCAGTACTTC
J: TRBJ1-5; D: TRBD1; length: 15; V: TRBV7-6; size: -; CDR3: CASSLGPRGTQPQHF; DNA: TGTGCCAGCAGCTTAGGCCCCAGGGGGACACAGCCCCAGCATTTT
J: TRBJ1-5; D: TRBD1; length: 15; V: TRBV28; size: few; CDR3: CASSLLGTVNQPQHF; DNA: TGTGCCAGCAGTCTCCTCGGGACAGTCAATCAGCCCCAGCATTTT
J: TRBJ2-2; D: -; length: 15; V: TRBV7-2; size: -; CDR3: CASSLAWRGTGELFF; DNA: TGTGCCAGCAGCTTAGCGTGGAGAGGCACCGGGGAGCTGTTTTTT
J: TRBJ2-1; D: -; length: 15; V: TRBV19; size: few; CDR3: CASMGGHPSYNEQFF; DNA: TGTGCCAGTATGGGGGGACACCCCTCCTACAATGAGCAGTTCTTC
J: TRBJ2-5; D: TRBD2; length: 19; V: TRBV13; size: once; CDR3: CASSESPGSTSGSQETQYF; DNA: TGTGCCAGCAGCGAGAGCCCGGGGAGCACTAGCGGGAGCCAAGAGACCCAGTACTTC
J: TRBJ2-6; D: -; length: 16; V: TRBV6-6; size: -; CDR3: CASSSGRISGANVLTF; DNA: TGTGCCAGCAGTTCAGGACGGATCTCTGGGGCCAACGTCCTGACTTTC
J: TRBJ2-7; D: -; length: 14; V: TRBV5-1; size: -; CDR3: CASSLAGPTKEQYF; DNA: TGCGCCAGCAGCTTGGCGGGACCTACGAAAGAGCAGTACTTC
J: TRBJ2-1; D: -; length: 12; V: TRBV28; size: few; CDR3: CASSLRPNEQFF; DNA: TGTGCCAGCAGTTTACGGCCCAATGAGCAGTTCTTC
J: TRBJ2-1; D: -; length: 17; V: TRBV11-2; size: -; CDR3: CASSPRSGFSTYNEQFF; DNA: TGTGCCAGCAGCCCCCGCTCAGGGTTCAGCACCTACAATGAGCAGTTCTTC
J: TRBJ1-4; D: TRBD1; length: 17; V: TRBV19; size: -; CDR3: CASSIAGQGDIDEKLFF; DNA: TGTGCCAGTAGTATAGCCGGACAGGGGGATATCGATGAAAAACTGTTTTTT
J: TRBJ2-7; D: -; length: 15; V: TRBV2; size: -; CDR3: CASSSGGGSPYEQYF; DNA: TGTGCCAGCAGTTCGGGAGGGGGCAGTCCCTACGAGCAGTACTTC
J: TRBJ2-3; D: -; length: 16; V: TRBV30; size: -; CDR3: CAWSAGTLVSTDTQYF; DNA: TGTGCCTGGAGTGCCGGGACTCTTGTTAGCACAGATACGCAGTATTTT
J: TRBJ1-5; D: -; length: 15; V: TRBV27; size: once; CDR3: CASSLGGTANQPQHF; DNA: TGTGCCAGCAGTTTAGGGGGGACCGCCAATCAGCCCCAGCATTTT
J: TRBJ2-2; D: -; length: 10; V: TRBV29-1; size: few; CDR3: CSVGIRELFF; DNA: TGCAGCGTTGGGATCCGGGAGCTGTTTTTT
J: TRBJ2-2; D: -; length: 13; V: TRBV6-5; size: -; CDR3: CASSKREFGELFF; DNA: TGTGCCAGCAGCAAAAGGGAGTTCGGGGAGCTGTTTTTT
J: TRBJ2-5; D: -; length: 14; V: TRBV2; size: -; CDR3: CASSAQGFGETQYF; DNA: TGTGCCAGCAGTGCTCAGGGGTTTGGCGAGACCCAGTACTTC
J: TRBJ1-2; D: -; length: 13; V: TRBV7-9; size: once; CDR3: CAYPSGPRGGYTF; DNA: TGTGCCTACCCCTCGGGCCCTCGAGGGGGCTACACCTTC
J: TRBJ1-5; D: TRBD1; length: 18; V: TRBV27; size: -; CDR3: CASSPRLSGDRGNQPQHF; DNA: TGTGCCAGCAGTCCGCGATTATCAGGGGACAGAGGCAATCAGCCCCAGCATTTT
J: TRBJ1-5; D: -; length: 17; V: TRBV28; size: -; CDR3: CASSLSIWQGSNQPQHF; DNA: TGTGCCAGCAGTTTATCAATATGGCAGGGGAGCAATCAGCCCCAGCATTTT
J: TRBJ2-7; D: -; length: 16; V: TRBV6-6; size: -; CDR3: CASSYSSPRVSGEQYF; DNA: TGTGCCAGCAGTTACTCGTCCCCCCGGGTCAGTGGCGAGCAGTACTTC
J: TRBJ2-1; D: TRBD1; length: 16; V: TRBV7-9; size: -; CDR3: CASSPKGQGIYNEQFF; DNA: TGTGCCAGCAGCCCGAAGGGACAGGGGATCTACAATGAGCAGTTCTTC
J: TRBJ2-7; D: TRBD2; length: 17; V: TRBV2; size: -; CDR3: CASSQFPGLAGRGEQYF; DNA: TGTGCCAGCAGTCAATTTCCGGGACTAGCGGGCCGGGGCGAGCAGTACTTC
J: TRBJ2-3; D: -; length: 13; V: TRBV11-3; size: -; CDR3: CASSLAGEDTQYF; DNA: TGTGCCAGCAGCTTAGCGGGTGAAGATACGCAGTATTTT
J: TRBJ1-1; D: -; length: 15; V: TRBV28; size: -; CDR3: CASRLAGTEYTEAFF; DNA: TGTGCCAGCAGACTCGCCGGGACGGAGTACACTGAAGCTTTCTTT
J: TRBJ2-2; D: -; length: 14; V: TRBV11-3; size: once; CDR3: CASSPHTKLGELFF; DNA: TGTGCCAGCAGCCCACACACCAAACTCGGGGAGCTGTTTTTT
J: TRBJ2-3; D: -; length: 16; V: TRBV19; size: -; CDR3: CASSIAQGLGTDTQYF; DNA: TGTGCCAGTAGTATAGCGCAGGGGCTGGGCACAGATACGCAGTATTTT
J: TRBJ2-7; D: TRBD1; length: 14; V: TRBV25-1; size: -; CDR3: CASSERTGNYEQYF; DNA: TGTGCCAGCAGTGAACGGACAGGGAACTACGAGCAGTACTTC
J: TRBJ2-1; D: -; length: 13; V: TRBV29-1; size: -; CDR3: CSVGGASRNEQFF; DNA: TGCAGCGTAGGGGGGGCTAGCCGTAATGAGCAGTTCTTC
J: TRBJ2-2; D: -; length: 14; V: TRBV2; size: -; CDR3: CASTLTVNTGELFF; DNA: TGTGCCAGCACCCTGACAGTAAACACCGGGGAGCTGTTTTTT
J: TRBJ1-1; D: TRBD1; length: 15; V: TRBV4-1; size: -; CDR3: CASSQPDRGPKGAFF; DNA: TGCGCCAGCAGCCAACCGGACAGGGGCCCTAAGGGAGCTTTCTTT
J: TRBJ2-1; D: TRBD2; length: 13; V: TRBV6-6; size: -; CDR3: CASRPGGGNEQFF; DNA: TGTGCCAGCAGGCCGGGGGGAGGAAATGAGCAGTTCTTC
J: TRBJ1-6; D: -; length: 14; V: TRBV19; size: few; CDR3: CASSTGPLDSPLHF; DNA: TGTGCCAGTAGTACGGGGCCATTGGATTCACCCCTCCACTTT
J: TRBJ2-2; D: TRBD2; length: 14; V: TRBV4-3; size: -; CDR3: CASSPTSDTGELFF; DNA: TGCGCCAGCAGCCCCACTAGCGACACCGGGGAGCTGTTTTTT
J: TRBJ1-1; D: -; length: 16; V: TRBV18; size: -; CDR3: CASSPSQELMNTEAFF; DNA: TGTGCCAGCTCACCAAGTCAGGAATTAATGAACACTGAAGCTTTCTTT
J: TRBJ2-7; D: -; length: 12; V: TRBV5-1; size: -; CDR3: CASSSLNYEQYF; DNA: TGCGCCAGCAGCTCTCTGAACTACGAGCAGTACTTC
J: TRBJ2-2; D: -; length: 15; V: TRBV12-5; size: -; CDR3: CASGRVTANTGELFF; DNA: TGTGCTAGTGGGAGGGTGACAGCGAACACCGGGGAGCTGTTTTTT
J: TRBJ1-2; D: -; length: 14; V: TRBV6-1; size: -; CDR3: CASSDPTQEYGYTF; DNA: TGTGCCAGCAGCGATCCTACCCAAGAGTATGGCTACACCTTC
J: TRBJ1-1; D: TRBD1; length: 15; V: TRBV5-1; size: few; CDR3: CASSLGTVGDTEAFF; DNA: TGCGCCAGCAGCCTCGGGACAGTGGGGGACACTGAAGCTTTCTTT
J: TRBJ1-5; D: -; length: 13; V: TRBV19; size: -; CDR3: CASKVGRDQPQHF; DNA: TGTGCCTCGAAGGTAGGAAGGGATCAGCCCCAGCATTTT
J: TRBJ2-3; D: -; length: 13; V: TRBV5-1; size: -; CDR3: CASSLASRDTQYF; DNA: TGCGCCAGCAGCTTGGCCTCAAGGGATACGCAGTATTTT
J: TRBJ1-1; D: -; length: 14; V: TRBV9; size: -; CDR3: CASSVDQGSTEAFF; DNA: TGTGCCAGCAGCGTAGACCAGGGGTCCACTGAAGCTTTCTTT